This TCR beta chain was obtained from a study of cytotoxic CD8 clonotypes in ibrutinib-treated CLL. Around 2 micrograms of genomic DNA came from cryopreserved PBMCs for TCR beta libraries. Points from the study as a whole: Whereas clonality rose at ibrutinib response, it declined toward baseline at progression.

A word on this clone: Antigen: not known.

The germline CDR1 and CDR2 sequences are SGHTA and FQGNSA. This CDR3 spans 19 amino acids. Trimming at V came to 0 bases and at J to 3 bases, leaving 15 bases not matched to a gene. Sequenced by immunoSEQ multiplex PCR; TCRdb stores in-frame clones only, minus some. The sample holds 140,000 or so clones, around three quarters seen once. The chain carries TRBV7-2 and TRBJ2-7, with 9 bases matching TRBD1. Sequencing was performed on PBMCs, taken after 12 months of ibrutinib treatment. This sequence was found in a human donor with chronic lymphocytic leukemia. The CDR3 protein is CASSLALQGAHPIFYEQYF. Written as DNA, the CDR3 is TGTGCCAGCAGCTTAGCCTTACAGGGGGCGCACCCCATTTTCTACGAGCAGTACTTC.